The T cell receptor beta chain under discussion was sequenced for a study of spatial heterogeneity in lung cancer. Time point noted: sample taken at primary tumor resection. Patients with untreated early-stage non-small cell lung cancer, numbering some 72, were the donors. The V and J ends lost 3 bases and 0 bases respectively, with 20 bases between them. CDR3 length: 18 amino acids. As to this clonotype: The antigen remains undetermined.

Study outcomes and limitations: Among blood samples, ubiquitous expanded tumor TCRs appeared more at resection than at follow-up.

MiXCR, run by TCRdb on the 5' RACE reads, gives a single entry per CDR3 protein. This table has about 92,000 distinct CDR3 sequences, approximately 12% appearing once. Material: PBMCs, obtained at surgery. V usage is TRBV12-3 or TRBV12-4 and J usage is TRBJ1-1; D is unclear. This TCR came from a male donor with early-stage non-small cell lung cancer. CDR3 sequence reads: CASSLVPIPGIMNTEAFF. The CDR3 nucleotides are TGTGCCAGCAGTTTGGTACCGATCCCGGGGATTATGAACACTGAAGCTTTCTTT.